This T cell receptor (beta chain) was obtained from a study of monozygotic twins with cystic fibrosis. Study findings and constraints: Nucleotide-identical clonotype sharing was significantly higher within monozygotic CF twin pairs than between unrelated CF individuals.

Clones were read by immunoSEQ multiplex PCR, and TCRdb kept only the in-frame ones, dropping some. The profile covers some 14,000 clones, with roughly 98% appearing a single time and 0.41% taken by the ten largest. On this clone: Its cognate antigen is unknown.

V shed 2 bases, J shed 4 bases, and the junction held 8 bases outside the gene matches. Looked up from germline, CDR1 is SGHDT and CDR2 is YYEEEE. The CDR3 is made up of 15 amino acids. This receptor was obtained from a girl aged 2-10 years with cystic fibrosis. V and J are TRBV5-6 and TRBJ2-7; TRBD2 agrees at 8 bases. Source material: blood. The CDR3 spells CASSLGSGRVYEQYF. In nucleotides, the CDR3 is TGTGCCAGCAGCTTAGGTTCCGGGAGGGTGTACGAGCAGTACTTC.